These 22 T cell receptor beta chains were sequenced from one sample in a study of tumor T cells in aggressive B-cell lymphoma. Clones were sequenced by immunoSEQ multiplex PCR, and TCRdb holds only the in-frame ones, with some missing. The table includes some 9,500 clones, over 75% detected once. The material sequenced was tumor tissue. The receptors here all came from an adult with diffuse large B cell lymphoma.

The chain recombines TRBV5-1 with TRBJ1-4, with D perhaps matching TRBD1 (6 bases). The CDR3 runs 15 residues. V was clipped by 0 bases and J by 7 bases, with 13 bases between them. CDR1 is SGHRS and CDR2 is YFSETQ in the germline V gene. This CDR3 reads CASSLEGRGAEKLFF. DNA for the CDR3: TGCGCCAGCAGCTTGGAAGGCAGGGGCGCTGAAAAACTGTTTTTT. The whole variable domain, filled in from reference TRBV5-1 and TRBJ1-4, reads KAGVTQTPRYLIKTRGQQVTLSCSPISGHRSVSWYQQTPGQGLQFLFEYFSETQRNKGNFPGRFSGRQFSNSRSEMNVSTLELGDSALYLCASSLEGRGAEKLFFGSGTQLSVL.

The chain couples TRBV27 to TRBJ2-7, with TRBD2 matching 12 bases. J was trimmed by 4 bases and V by 5 bases; bases with no gene match: 9. The CDR3 is 16 amino acids. The germline V gene has CDR1 MNHEY and CDR2 SMNVEV (reference sequence). The CDR3 loop is CASSPRTSGTPYEQYF. The CDR3 nucleotides read TGTGCCAGCAGTCCGCGGACTAGCGGGACACCTTACGAGCAGTACTTC.

The rearrangement uses TRBV18 and TRBJ2-5, with 7 bases matching TRBD2. The J call is doubtful: the DNA matches TRBJ2-7 better. CDR1 and CDR2 from the germline V gene are KGHSH and LQKENI. The CDR3 runs to 16 residues. CDR3 sequence: CASSPDQASGSYEQYF. The CDR3 DNA reads as TGTGCCAGCTCACCAGACCAGGCTAGCGGTTCCTACGAGCAGTACTTC.

The V and J genes are TRBV4-3 and TRBJ2-2, with TRBD1 as a possible D gene (6 bases). CDR1 and CDR2 from the germline V gene are LGHNA and YSLEER. The CDR3 contains 17 residues. V lost 1 base to trimming and J lost 4 bases, with 16 bases between them. The CDR3 DNA is TGCGCCAGCAGCCAAGCCTTAGGGGGATTGGGCACCGGGGAGCTGTTTTTT. Its protein product is CASSQALGGLGTGELFF.

The chain couples TRBV6-5 to TRBJ1-4, with a tentative D call TRBD1 (6 bases). The V gene's germline CDR1 is MNHEY and CDR2 SVGAGI. The CDR3 spans 12 residues. Trimming shortened V by 6 bases and J by 6 bases, and 8 bases separated the two germline ends. The CDR3, as DNA: TGTGCCAGCAGACAGGGCGATGAAAAACTGTTTTTT. It codes for CASRQGDEKLFF.

The V gene is TRBV6-5, the J gene TRBJ2-2, with D uncertain. The CDR3 runs to 14 residues. The V and J ends lost 2 bases and 1 base respectively, with 5 bases between them. CDR1 and CDR2 (germline): MNHEY, SVGAGI. DNA for the CDR3: TGTGCCAGCAGTTACGAGCGGAACACCGGGGAGCTGTTTTTT. The encoded protein is CASSYERNTGELFF.

The V and J genes are TRBV7-3 and TRBJ2-2, with D tentatively TRBD2 (5 bases). This CDR3 contains 15 residues. V lost 2 bases, J lost 5 bases, and 12 bases lay in between. CDR1 and CDR2 (germline): SGHTA, FQGTGA. The CDR3 DNA reads TGTGCCAGCAGCTTATTGGGCGGGCTGACCGGGGAGCTGTTTTTT. Residues: CASSLLGGLTGELFF.

The chain links TRBV13 to TRBJ2-7; tentatively, D is TRBD2 (6 bases). The germline gives CDR1 PRHDT, CDR2 FYEKMQ (reference sequence). The CDR3 totals 15 residues. Trimming cost V 4 bases and J 0 bases, with 13 bases left between them. This CDR3 is CASSSLAELSYEQYF. The DNA for the CDR3 is TGTGCCAGCAGCTCCTTAGCGGAACTCTCCTACGAGCAGTACTTC.

The chain links TRBV19 to TRBJ2-1; 9 nucleotides align to TRBD1. Per germline, CDR1 LNHDA and CDR2 SQIVND (reference sequence). Trimming at V came to 6 bases and at J to 7 bases, leaving 7 bases not matched to a gene. This CDR3 is built from 14 residues. CDR3 protein: CASSRDRGGNEQFF. Written as DNA, the CDR3 is TGTGCCAGTAGCCGCGACAGGGGGGGGAATGAGCAGTTCTTC.

The V gene is TRBV18, the J gene TRBJ1-4, with D unresolved. The ends were cut back, 2 bases at V and 2 bases at J, with 6 bases in the middle. Germline V CDR1 and CDR2: KGHSH, LQKENI. The CDR3 is made up of 14 amino acids. The CDR3 spells CASSPSRTNEKLFF. CDR3 bases: TGTGCCAGCTCACCATCCAGGACTAATGAAAAACTGTTTTTT.

The chain uses TRBV18 and TRBJ1-4; maybe TRBD1 (5 bases). The CDR3 is made up of 13 amino acids. Germline loops: CDR1 KGHSH, CDR2 LQKENI. The V end was cut by 5 bases, the J end by 5 bases, with 9 bases between. CDR3 DNA sequence: TGTGCCAGCTCAGAGGGGAGGAATGAAAAACTGTTTTTT. It translates to CASSEGRNEKLFF.

The chain joins TRBV4-2 to TRBJ2-1; D may be TRBD1 (5 bases). This CDR3 comprises 13 residues. V lost 0 bases to trimming and J lost 15 bases, with 15 bases between them. Germline V gene lookup returns CDR1 LGHNA and CDR2 YNFKEQ. The CDR3 DNA reads TGTGCCAGCAGCCAAGATAATAGGGGTCTGGGGTTCTTC. Residues: CASSQDNRGLGFF.

The CDR3 reads CASSLGSGRAQNIQYF. CDR3 bases: TGTGCCAGCAGCTTGGGAAGCGGGAGGGCGCAAAACATTCAGTACTTC. This chain links TRBV5-4 with TRBJ2-4; TRBD2 matches at 10 bases. J gave up 5 bases and V 0 bases, and 5 bases lay outside the gene matches. Germline V gene lookup returns CDR1 SGHNT and CDR2 YYREEE (reference sequence). This CDR3 spans 16 amino acids.

This sequence joins TRBV18 and TRBJ1-6; 8 bases fit TRBD1. The length of the CDR3 is 16 residues. CDR1 is KGHSH and CDR2 is LQKENI in the germline V gene. J gave up 7 bases and V 1 base, and 6 bases lay outside the gene matches. The CDR3 nucleotides are TGTGCCAGCTCACCACTTAGTGGGACAGGCAATTCACCCCTCCACTTT. Translating gives CASSPLSGTGNSPLHF.

This clone was recorded a few times. The chain has TRBV4-2 and TRBJ2-1; no clear D. Germline V gene lookup returns CDR1 LGHNA and CDR2 YNFKEQ. Trimming took 4 bases from V and 5 from J, leaving 3 bases between them. CDR3 length: 11 amino acids. CDR3 nucleotides: TGTGCCAGCAGCCTTAACAATGAGCAGTTCTTC. This encodes CASSLNNEQFF.

The J gene is TRBJ2-5, the V gene TRBV7-6; 11 bases are a match to TRBD1. Germline trimming cut 2 bases from V and 3 bases from J; bases unmatched to any gene: 14. Looked up from germline, CDR1 is SGHVS and CDR2 is FNYEAQ. This CDR3 region has 19 residues. This CDR3 is CASSLLYMSGDRGEETQYF. CDR3 sequence (DNA): TGTGCCAGCAGCTTATTGTATATGTCCGGGGACAGGGGGGAAGAGACCCAGTACTTC.

The rearrangement joins TRBV7-3 to TRBJ2-1; 7 positions match TRBD1. CDR1 and CDR2 from the germline V gene are SGHTA and FQGTGA. The CDR3 spans 13 residues. Trimming at V came to 3 bases and at J to 4 bases, leaving 0 bases not matched to a gene. CDR3 region: CASSLGQYNEQFF. The CDR3 DNA sequence: TGTGCCAGCAGCTTGGGACAGTACAATGAGCAGTTCTTC.

V is TRBV7-9 and J is TRBJ1-4; TRBD1 is a possible D gene (6 bases). CDR1 and CDR2 (germline): SEHNR, FQNEAQ (reference sequence). The CDR3 totals 12 residues. V was clipped by 5 bases and J by 12 bases, with 13 bases between them. The CDR3: CASSPGVRELFF. CDR3 DNA sequence: TGTGCCAGCAGCCCAGGGGTCCGGGAACTGTTTTTT. Full variable domain (outside the CDR3, taken from reference TRBV7-9 and TRBJ1-4): DTGVSQNPRHKITKRGQNVTFRCDPISEHNRLYWYRQTLGQGPEFLTYFQNEAQLEKSRLLSDRFSAERPKGSFSTLEIQRTEQGDSAMYLCASSPGVRELFFGSGTQLSVL.

The V and J genes are TRBV18 and TRBJ2-5, with 8 nucleotides matching TRBD1. V was clipped by 0 bases and J by 11 bases; unmatched bases: 14. This CDR3 has 16 amino acids. Germline V gene lookup returns CDR1 KGHSH and CDR2 LQKENI. The CDR3 spells CASSPPSGQGPGEQYF. Written as DNA, the CDR3 is TGTGCCAGCTCACCACCCTCCGGACAGGGACCGGGGGAGCAGTACTTC.

V usage is TRBV11-2 and J usage is TRBJ2-7, with D unresolved. The CDR3 has 14 residues. Germline V gives CDR1 SGHAT, CDR2 FQNNGV. V was shortened by 1 base and J by 3 bases, with 10 bases between the two germline ends. For the CDR3, the DNA is TGTGCCAGCAGCTTAGGTGTAACGGGCTACGAGCAGTACTTC. Translation: CASSLGVTGYEQYF.

This chain connects TRBV2 to TRBJ1-2, with unresolved D. CDR1 and CDR2 from the germline V gene are SNHLY and FYNNEI. The CDR3 loop spans 12 amino acids. V gave up 2 bases and J gave up 2 bases, with 3 bases separating them. CDR3 bases: TGTGCCAGCAGTGAACAAAACTATGGCTACACCTTC. It translates to CASSEQNYGYTF.

This clone was found once. The chain uses TRBV5-8 and TRBJ2-7; 7 nucleotides agree with TRBD1. This CDR3 contains 16 residues. The germline V gene encodes CDR1 SGHTS and CDR2 YDEGEE. The V and J ends lost 2 bases and 0 bases, in that order; junction bases with no gene match: 8. CDR3 sequence reads: CASSFKTGIDSYEQYF. The DNA for the CDR3 is TGTGCCAGCAGCTTCAAGACAGGGATCGACTCCTACGAGCAGTACTTC.